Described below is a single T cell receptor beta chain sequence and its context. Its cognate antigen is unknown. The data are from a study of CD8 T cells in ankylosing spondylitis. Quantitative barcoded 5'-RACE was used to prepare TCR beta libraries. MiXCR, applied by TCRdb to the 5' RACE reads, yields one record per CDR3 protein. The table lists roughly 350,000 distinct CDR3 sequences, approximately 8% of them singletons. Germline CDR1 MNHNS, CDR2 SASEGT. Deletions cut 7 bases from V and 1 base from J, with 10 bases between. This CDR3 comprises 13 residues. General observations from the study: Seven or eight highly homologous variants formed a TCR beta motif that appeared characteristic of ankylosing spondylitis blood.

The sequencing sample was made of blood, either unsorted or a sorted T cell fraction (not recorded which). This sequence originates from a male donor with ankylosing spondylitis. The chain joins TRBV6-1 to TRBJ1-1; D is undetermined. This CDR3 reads CASTFWGNTEAFF. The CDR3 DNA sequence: TGTGCCAGCACCTTTTGGGGGAACACTGAAGCTTTCTTT.